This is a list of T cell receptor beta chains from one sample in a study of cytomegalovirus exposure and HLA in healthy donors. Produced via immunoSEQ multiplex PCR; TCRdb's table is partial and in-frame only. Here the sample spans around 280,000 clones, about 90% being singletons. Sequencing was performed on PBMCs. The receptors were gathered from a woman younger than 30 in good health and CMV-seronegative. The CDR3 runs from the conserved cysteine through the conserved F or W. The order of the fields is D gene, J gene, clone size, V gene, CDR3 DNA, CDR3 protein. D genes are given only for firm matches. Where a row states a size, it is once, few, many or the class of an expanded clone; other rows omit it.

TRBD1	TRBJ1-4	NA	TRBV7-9	TGTTCCAGCAGCTCTAGTGGGCGACAGGGGAGTGAAAAACTGTTTTTT	CSSSSSGRQGSEKLFF
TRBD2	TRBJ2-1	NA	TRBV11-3	TGTGCCAGCAGCTTCCTAGCGGGGGGGCCGAAGTTCTTC	CASSFLAGGPKFF
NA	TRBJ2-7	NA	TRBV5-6	TGTGCCAGCAGCTCCCCGAGGAGCTCCTACGAGCAGTACTTC	CASSSPRSSYEQYF
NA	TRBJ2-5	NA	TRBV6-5	TGTGCCAGCAGTTTCAACAGGGTCCAAGAGACCCAGTACTTC	CASSFNRVQETQYF
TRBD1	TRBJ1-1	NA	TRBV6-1	TGTGCCAGCAGTGAACGCCAGGGGGCTAACACTGAAGCTTTCTTT	CASSERQGANTEAFF
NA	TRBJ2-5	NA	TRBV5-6	TGTGCCAGCAGCTTGGGAGACACGGCGAAAGAGACCCAGTACTTC	CASSLGDTAKETQYF
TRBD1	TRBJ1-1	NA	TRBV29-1	TGCAGCGCCGGGACAGCGACCGAAGCTTTCTTT	CSAGTATEAFF
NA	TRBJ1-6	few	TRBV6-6	TGTGCCAGCAGGACCGTGGGCCCAGCACCCCTCCACTTT	CASRTVGPAPLHF
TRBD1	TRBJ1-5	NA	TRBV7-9	TGTGCCAGCAGCTTGAGTGCTGGGACAGTACATTTT	CASSLSAGTVHF
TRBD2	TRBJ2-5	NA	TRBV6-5	TGTGCCAGCAGTAGCGGGGGGGGCGGGGAGACCCAGTACTTC	CASSSGGGGETQYF
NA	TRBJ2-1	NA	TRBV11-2	TGTGCCAGCAGCTCCAGTTACTCCTACAATGAGCAGTTCTTC	CASSSSYSYNEQFF
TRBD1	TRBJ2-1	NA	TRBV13	TGTGCCAGCAGCCCCTCTCGGACAGGGAACTACAATGAGCAGTTCTTC	CASSPSRTGNYNEQFF
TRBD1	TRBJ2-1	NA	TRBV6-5	TGTGCCAGCAGTTACGGGACAGGGGGTGAGCAGTTCTTC	CASSYGTGGEQFF
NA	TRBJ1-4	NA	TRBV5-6	TGTGCCAGCAGCTTATTAGCAACTAATGAAAAACTGTTTTTT	CASSLLATNEKLFF
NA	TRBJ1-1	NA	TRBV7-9	TGTGCCAGCAGCTTCGGGTCCGAAGCTTTCTTT	CASSFGSEAFF
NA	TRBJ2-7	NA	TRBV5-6	TGTGCCAGCAGCTCCTACTACGAGCAGTACTTC	CASSSYYEQYF
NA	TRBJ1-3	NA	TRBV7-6	TGTGCCAGCAGCTTAGGGGTGGACAGCACTGGAAACACCATATATTTT	CASSLGVDSTGNTIYF
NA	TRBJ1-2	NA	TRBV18	TGTGCCAGCTCACCGCAACAGTGGAGGACGGATAACTATGGCTACACCTTC	CASSPQQWRTDNYGYTF
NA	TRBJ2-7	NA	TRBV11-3	TGTGCCAGCAGCTTTAGTCGGGCCTACGAGCAGTACTTC	CASSFSRAYEQYF
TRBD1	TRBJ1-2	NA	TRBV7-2	TGTGCCAGCAGCGCAAAAAGGACAGGGGGCAGTGGCTACACCTTC	CASSAKRTGGSGYTF
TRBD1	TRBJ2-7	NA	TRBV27	TGTGCCACCCAGGGGGCGTTCTACGAGCAGTACTTC	CATQGAFYEQYF
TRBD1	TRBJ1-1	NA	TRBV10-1	TGCGCCAGCAGCGGGACAGGGGACCCGAACACTGAAGCTTTCTTT	CASSGTGDPNTEAFF
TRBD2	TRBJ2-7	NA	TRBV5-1	TGCGCCAGCAGCTTGTCTCTAGCGGGAGTTAGCGAGCAGTACTTC	CASSLSLAGVSEQYF
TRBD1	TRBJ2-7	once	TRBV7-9	TGTGCCAGCAGCTTTTTGGGACAGGGGGAGATCTACGAGCAGTACTTC	CASSFLGQGEIYEQYF
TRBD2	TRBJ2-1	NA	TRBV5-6	TGTGCCAGCAGCCTGGCGGGGGGGGCCCGTGATGAGCAGTTCTTC	CASSLAGGARDEQFF
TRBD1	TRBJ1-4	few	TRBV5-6	TGTGCCAGCAGCCTCGACAGGGGTACTAATGAAAAACTGTTTTTT	CASSLDRGTNEKLFF
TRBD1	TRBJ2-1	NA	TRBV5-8	TGTGCCAGCAGCCGATCCGGGACAGGGGGCAGGAATGAGCAGTTCTTC	CASSRSGTGGRNEQFF
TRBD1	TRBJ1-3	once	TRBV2	TGTGCCAGCAGAGTCGGGACAGGGAGCTCTGGAAACACCATATATTTT	CASRVGTGSSGNTIYF
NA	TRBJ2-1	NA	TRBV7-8	TGTGCCAGCAGCTTACCGGACTTGAACAATGAGCAGTTCTTC	CASSLPDLNNEQFF